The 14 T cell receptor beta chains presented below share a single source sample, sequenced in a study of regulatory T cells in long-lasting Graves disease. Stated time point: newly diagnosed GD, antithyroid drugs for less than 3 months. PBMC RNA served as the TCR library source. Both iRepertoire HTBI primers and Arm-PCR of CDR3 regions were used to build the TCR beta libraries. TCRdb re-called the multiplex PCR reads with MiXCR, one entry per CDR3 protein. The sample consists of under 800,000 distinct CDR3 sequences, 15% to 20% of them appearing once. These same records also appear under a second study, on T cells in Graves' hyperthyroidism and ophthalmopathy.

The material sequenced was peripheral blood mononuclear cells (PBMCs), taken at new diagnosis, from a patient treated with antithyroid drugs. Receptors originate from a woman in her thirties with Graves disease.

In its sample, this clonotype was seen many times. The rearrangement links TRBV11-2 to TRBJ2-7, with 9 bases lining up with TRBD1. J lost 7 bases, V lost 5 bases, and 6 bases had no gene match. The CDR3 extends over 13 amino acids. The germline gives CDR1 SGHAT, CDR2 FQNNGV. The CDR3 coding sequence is TGTGCCAGCAGCCCCGGGACAGGGTGGGAGCAGTACTTC. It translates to CASSPGTGWEQYF.

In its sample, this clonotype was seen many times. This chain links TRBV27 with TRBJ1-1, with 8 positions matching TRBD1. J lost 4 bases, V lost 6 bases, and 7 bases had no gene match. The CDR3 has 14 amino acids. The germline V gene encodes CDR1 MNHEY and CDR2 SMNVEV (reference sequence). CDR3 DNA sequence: TGTGCCAGCAGAAAAACAGGGACAGGCACTGAAGCTTTCTTT. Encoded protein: CASRKTGTGTEAFF.

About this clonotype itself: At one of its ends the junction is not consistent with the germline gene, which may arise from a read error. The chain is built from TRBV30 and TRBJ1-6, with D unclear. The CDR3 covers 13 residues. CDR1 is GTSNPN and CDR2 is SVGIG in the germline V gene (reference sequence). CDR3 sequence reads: CVWSVLAGSPLHF. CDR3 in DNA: TGTGTCTGGAGTGTATTAGCGGGTTCACCCCTCCACTTT.

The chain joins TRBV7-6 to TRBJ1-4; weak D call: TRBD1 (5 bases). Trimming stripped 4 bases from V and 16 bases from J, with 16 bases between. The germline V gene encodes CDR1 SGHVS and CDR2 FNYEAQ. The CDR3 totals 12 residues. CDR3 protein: CASSSDPGPQFF. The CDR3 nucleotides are TGTGCCAGCAGCTCCGACCCGGGACCACAGTTTTTT.

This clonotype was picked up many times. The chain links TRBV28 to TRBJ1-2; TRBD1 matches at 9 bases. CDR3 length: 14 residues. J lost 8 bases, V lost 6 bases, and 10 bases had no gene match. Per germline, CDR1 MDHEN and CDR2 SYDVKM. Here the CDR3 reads CASRPTTGGKGYTF. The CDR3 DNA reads TGTGCCAGCAGGCCAACTACAGGGGGCAAGGGCTACACCTTC.

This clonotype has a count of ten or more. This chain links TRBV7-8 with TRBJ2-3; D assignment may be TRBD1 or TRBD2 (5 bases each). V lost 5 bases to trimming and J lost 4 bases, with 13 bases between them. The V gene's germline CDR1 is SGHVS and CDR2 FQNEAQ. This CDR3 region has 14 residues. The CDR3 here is CASSPRPGPDTQYF. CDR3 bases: TGTGCCAGCAGCCCCCGCCCGGGACCAGATACGCAGTATTTT.

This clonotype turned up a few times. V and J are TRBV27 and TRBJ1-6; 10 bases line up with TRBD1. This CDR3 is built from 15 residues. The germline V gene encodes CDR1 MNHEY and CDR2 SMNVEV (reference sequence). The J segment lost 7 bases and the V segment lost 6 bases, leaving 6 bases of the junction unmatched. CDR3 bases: TGTGCCAGCAGGGCCCGGGACAGGGGAAATTCACCCCTCCACTTT. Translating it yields CASRARDRGNSPLHF.

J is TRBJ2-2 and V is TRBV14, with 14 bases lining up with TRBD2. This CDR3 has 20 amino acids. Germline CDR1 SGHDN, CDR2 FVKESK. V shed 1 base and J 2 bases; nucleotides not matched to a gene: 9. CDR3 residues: CASSQVLPGLAGANTGELFF. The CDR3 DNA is TGTGCCAGCAGCCAAGTTTTACCGGGACTAGCGGGAGCCAACACCGGGGAGCTGTTTTTT.

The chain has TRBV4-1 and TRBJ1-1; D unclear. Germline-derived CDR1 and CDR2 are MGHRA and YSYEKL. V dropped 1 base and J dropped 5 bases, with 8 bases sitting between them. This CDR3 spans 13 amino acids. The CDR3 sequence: CASSQVVGTEAFF. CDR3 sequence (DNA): TGCGCCAGCAGCCAAGTTGTGGGGACTGAAGCTTTCTTT.

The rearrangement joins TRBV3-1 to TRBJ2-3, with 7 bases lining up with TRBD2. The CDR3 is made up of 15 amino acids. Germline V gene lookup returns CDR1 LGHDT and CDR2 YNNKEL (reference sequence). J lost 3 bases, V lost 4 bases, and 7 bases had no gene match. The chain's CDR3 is CASSLMGGWTDTQYF. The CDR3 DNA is TGTGCCAGCAGCCTGATGGGAGGGTGGACAGATACGCAGTATTTT.

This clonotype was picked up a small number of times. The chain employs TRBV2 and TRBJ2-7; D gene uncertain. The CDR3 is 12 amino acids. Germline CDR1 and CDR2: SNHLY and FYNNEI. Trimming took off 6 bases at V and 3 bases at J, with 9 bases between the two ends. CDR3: CASSADFYEQYF. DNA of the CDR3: TGTGCCAGCAGCGCTGACTTCTACGAGCAGTACTTC.

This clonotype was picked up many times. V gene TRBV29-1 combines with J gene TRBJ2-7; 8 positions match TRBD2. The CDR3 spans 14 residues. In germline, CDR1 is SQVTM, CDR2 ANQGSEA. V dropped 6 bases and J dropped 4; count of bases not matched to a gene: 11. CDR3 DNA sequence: TGCAGCGTGCCTAAGAGCGGGAGTGCGTACGAGCAGTACTTC. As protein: CSVPKSGSAYEQYF.

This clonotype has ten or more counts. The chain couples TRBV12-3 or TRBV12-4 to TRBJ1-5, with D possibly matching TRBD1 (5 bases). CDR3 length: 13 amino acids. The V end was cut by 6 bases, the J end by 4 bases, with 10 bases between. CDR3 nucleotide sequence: TGTGCCAGCAGACCGGGACGGAATCAGCCCCAGCATTTT. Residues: CASRPGRNQPQHF.

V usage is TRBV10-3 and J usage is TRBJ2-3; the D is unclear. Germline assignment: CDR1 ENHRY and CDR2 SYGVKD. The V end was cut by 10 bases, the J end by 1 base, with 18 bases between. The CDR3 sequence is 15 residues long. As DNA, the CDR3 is TGTGCCAGCTCTTTATCAAGTTACCGCACAGATACGCAGTATTTT. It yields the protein CASSLSSYRTDTQYF.